The rows below give T cell receptor beta chains drawn from one sample of a study of T cell repertoires in cytomegalovirus infection. TCRdb processed the reads anew with MiXCR; each CDR3 protein has one entry. The sample consists of roughly 990,000 distinct CDR3 sequences, 31% of them appearing once. The antigens of these receptors remain unknown. The starting material was cultured CD8+ T cells from PBMCs, obtained from culture after CMV antigen stimulation. The receptors derive from a human donor in good health (CMV status not recorded). Some clones in this sample may be carry-over from other donors' samples. The CDR3 runs from the conserved cysteine through the conserved F or W.

v_call,cdr3_aa
TRBV24-1,CATSDLRRGDHNEQFF
TRBV11-2,CASRETGTYNEQFF
TRBV7-6,CASSKGADYNEQFF
TRBV7-9,CASSLGTDPEQFF
TRBV7-6,CASSTAGGYNEQFF
TRBV9,CASSVVPVATNEKLFF
TRBV13,CASSLAQGVDEQFF
TRBV18,CASSPEGGYSGANVLTF
TRBV6-2/TRBV6-3,CASSPRRMETQYF
TRBV7-2,CASSTKRLNNEKLFF
TRBV12-3/TRBV12-4,CASSLIFQRGQQETQYF
TRBV27,CASSPDAVGAQYF
TRBV10-3,CAISGTSGIKNIQYF
TRBV12-3/TRBV12-4,CASSLPGSGAEAFF
TRBV19,CASSIVRTDTGELFF
TRBV12-3/TRBV12-4,CASTRQGRLYGYTF
TRBV7-9,CASSMDGSEKLFF
TRBV15,CATSRATDISYNSPLHF
TRBV7-6,CASGRGGRDTEAFF
TRBV20-1,CSAREGGGIVFADTQYF
TRBV4-1,CASSQLGLYNEQFF
TRBV28,CASSRQGAETQYF
TRBV7-2,CASSPLWTGAQPQHF
TRBV7-2,CASSLVTTGSYNEQFF
TRBV4-1,CASSQDLGNRYNEQFF
TRBV5-6,CASSSTIIAGAYNEQFF
TRBV5-1,CASSLEWGQVPYNEQFF
TRBV7-2,CASSASGEGAAYEQYF
TRBV12-3/TRBV12-4,CASSSGGANVLTF